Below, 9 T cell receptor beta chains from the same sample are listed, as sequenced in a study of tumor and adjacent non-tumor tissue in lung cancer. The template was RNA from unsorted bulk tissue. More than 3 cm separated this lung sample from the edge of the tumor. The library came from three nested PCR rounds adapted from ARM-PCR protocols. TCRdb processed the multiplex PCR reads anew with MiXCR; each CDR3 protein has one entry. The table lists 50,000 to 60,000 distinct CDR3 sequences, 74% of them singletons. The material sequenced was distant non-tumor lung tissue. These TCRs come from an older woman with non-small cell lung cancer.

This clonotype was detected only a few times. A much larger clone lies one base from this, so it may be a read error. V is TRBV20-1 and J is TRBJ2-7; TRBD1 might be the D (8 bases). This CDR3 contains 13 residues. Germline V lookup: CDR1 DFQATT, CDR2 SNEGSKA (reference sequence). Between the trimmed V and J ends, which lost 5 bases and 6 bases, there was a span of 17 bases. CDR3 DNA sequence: TGCAGTGCTGCTACAGGGGGGGAGACCGAGCAGTACTTC. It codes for CSAATGGETEQYF.

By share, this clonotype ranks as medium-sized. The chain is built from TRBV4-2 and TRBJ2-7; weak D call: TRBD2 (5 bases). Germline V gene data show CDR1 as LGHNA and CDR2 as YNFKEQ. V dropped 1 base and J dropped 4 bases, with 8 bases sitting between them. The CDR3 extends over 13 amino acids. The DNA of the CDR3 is TGTGCCAGCAGCCAAGCTCGGGATTACGAGCAGTACTTC. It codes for CASSQARDYEQYF.

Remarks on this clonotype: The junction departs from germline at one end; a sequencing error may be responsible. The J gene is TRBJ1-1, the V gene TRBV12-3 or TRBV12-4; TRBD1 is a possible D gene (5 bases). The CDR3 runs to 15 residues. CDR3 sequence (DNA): TGTACCAGCAGTCCGAATACAGGTGGAAGCACTGAAGCTTTCTTT. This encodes CTSSPNTGGSTEAFF.

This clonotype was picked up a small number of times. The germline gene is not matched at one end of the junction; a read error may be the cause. The CDR3 DNA reads TGTGCCATCAGCAGGGACAGGGTGGATGCTTTCTTT. It is translated as CAISRDRVDAFF. The V and J genes are TRBV14 and TRBJ1-1, with 9 bases fitting TRBD1. Germline-derived CDR1 and CDR2 are SGHDN and FVKESK. The CDR3 runs to 12 residues.

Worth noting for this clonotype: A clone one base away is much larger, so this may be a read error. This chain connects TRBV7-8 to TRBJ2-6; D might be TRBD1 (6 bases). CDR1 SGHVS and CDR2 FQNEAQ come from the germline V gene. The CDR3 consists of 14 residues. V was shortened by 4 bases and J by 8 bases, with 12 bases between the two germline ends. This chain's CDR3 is CASSYGTLTNVLTF. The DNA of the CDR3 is TGTGCCAGCAGCTACGGGACATTGACCAACGTCCTGACTTTC.

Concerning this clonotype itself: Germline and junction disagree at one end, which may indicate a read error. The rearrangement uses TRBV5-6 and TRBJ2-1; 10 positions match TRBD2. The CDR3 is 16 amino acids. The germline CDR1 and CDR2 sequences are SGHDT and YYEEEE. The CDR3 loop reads CASSLEISGGYNEQSF. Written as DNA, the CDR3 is TGTGCCAGTAGCTTAGAAATTAGCGGGGGGTACAATGAGCAGTCCTTC.

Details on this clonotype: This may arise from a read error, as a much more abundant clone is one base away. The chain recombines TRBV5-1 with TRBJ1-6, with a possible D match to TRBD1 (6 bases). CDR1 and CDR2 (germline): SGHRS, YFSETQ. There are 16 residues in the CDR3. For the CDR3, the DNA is TGCACCAGCAGCTATACGGGACAAGGAAGGTTTTCACCCCTCCACTTT. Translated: CTSSYTGQGRFSPLHF.

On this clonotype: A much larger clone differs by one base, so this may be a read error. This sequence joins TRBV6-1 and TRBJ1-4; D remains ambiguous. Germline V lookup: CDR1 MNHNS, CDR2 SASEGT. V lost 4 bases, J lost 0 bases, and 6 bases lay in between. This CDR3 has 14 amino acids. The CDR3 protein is CASSGQTTNEKLFF. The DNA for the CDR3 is TGTGCCAGCAGTGGACAAACAACTAATGAAAAACTGTTTTTT.

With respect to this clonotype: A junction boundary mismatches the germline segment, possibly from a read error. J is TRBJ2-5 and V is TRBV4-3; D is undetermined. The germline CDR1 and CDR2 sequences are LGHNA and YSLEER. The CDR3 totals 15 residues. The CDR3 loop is CASSQEHWDVETQYF. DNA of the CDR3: TGCGCCAGCAGCCAAGAACATTGGGATGTGGAGACCCAATACTTC.